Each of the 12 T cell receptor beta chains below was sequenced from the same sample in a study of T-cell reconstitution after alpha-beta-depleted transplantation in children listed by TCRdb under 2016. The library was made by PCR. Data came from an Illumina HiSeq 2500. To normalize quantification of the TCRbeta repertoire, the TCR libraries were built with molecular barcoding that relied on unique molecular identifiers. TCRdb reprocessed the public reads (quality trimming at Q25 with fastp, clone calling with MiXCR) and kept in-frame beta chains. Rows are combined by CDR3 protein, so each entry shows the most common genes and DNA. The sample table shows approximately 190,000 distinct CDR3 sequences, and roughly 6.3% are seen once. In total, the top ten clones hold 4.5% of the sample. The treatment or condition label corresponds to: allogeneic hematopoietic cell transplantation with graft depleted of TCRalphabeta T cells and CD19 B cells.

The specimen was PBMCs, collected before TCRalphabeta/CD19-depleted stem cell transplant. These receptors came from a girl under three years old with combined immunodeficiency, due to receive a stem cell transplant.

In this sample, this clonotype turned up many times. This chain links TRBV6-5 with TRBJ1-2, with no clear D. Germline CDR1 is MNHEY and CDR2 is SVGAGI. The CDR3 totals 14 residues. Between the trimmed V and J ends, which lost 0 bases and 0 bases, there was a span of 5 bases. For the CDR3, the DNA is TGTGCCAGCAGTTACTCGTCCCCTAACTATGGCTACACCTTC. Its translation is CASSYSSPNYGYTF.

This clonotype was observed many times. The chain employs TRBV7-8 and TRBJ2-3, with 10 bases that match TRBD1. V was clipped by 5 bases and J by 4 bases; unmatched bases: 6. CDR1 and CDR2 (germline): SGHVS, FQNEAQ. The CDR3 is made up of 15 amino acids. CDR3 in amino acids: CASSQTGGTADTQYF. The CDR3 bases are TGTGCCAGCAGCCAGACAGGGGGCACAGCAGATACGCAGTATTTT.

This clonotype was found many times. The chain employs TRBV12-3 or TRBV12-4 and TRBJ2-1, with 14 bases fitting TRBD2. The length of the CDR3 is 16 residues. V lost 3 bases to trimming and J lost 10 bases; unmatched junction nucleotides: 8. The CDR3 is CASSFPGLAGGGEQFF. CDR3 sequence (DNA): TGTGCCAGCAGTTTTCCAGGACTAGCGGGAGGAGGCGAGCAGTTCTTC.

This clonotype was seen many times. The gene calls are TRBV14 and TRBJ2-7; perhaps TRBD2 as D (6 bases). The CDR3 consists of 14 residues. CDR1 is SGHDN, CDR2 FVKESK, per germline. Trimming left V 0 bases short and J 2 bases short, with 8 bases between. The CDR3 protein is CASSQDWTTYEQYF. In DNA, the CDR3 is TGTGCCAGCAGCCAAGATTGGACTACCTACGAGCAGTACTTC.

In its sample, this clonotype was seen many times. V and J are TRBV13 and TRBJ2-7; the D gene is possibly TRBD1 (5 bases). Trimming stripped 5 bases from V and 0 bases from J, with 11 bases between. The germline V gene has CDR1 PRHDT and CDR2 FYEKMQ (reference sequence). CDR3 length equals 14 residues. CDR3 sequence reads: CASSQPRDSYEQYF. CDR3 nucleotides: TGTGCCAGCAGCCAACCCAGGGACTCCTACGAGCAGTACTTC.

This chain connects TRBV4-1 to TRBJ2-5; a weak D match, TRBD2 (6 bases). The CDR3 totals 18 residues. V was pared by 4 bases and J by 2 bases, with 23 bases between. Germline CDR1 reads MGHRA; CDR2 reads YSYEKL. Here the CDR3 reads CASSRLRAQRAKQETQYF. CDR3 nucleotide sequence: TGCGCCAGCAGCCGTCTCAGGGCTCAGCGGGCGAAACAAGAGACCCAGTACTTC.

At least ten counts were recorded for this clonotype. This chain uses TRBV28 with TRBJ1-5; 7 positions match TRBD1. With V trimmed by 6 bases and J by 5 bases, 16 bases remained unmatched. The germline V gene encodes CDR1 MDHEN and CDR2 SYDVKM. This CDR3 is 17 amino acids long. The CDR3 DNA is TGTGCCAGCAGCCGACTTGACGGGACAGATTATGATCAGCCCCAGCATTTT. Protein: CASSRLDGTDYDQPQHF.

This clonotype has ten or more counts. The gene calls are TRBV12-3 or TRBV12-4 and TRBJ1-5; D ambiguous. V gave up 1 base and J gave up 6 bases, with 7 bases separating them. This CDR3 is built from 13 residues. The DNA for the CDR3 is TGTGCCAGCAGTTTAGTTGAGGGTCAGCCCCAGCATTTT. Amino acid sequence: CASSLVEGQPQHF.

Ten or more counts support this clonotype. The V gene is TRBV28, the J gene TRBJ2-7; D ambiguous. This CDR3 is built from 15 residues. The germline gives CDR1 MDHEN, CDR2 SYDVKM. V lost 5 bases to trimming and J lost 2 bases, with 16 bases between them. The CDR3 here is CASSPVQFLTYEQYF. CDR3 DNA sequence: TGTGCCAGCAGTCCCGTACAGTTCCTTACCTACGAGCAGTACTTC.

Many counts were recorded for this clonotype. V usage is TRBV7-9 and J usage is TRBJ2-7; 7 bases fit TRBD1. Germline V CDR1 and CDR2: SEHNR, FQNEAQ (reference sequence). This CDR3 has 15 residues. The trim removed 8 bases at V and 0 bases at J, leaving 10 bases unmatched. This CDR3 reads CASGQGTAISYEQYF. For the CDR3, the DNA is TGTGCCAGCGGACAAGGGACAGCGATCTCCTACGAGCAGTACTTC.

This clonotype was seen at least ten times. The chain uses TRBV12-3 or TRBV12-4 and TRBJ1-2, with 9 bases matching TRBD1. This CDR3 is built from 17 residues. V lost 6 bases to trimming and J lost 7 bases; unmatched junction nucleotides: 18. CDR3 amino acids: CASSPSLLRDREGGYTF. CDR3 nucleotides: TGTGCCAGCAGCCCTTCGCTTCTCCGGGACAGGGAGGGTGGCTACACCTTC.

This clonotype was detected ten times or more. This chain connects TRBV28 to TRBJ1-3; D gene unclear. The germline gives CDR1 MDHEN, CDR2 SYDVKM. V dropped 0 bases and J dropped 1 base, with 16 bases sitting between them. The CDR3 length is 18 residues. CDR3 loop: CASSLWVLRGSSGNTIYF. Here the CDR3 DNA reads TGTGCCAGCAGTTTATGGGTTCTGCGGGGAAGTTCTGGAAACACCATATATTTT.